This T cell receptor beta chain was retrieved from a study of PD-L1 blockade in urothelial cancer. Study-level background: Peripheral blood specimens exhibited a median yield of approximately 150,000 T cells.

This clone came up once. Some clones are missing from TCRdb's copy, which holds only in-frame ones; the method was immunoSEQ multiplex PCR. The table includes 20,000 to 25,000 clones, around 82% detected once. All patients carried locally advanced or metastatic urothelial carcinoma. This clonotype originated in a man between 65 and 85 years old with urothelial cancer. The sample in question was PBMCs, obtained around atezolizumab (anti-PD-L1) treatment.

The CDR3 here is CASIPWGGREKLFF. Here the CDR3 DNA reads TGTGCCAGCATACCCTGGGGAGGGAGGGAAAAACTGTTTTTT. This chain joins TRBV28 and TRBJ1-4; D is unclear. Germline V CDR1 and CDR2: MDHEN, SYDVKM. V was pared by 7 bases and J by 8 bases, with 17 bases between. The CDR3 is 14 residues long. The full variable domain, rest sourced from reference TRBV28 and TRBJ1-4, is DVKVTQSSRYLVKRTGEKVFLECVQDMDHENMFWYRQDPGLGLRLIYFSYDVKMKEKGDIPEGYSVSREKKERFSLILESASTNQTSMYLCASIPWGGREKLFFGSGTQLSVL.